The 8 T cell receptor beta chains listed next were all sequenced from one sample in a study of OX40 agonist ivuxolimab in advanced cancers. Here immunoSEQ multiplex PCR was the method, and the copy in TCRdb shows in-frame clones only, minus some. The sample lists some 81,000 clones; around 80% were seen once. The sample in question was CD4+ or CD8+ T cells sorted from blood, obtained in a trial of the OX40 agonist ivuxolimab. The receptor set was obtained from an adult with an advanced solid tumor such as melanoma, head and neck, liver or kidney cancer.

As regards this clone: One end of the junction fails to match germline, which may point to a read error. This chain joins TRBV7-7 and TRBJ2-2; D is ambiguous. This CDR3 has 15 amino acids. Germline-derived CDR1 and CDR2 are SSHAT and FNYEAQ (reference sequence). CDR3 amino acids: CASSPSPGNTGELFF. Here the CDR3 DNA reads TGTGCTAGCAGCCCCTCCCCAGGTAACACCGGGGAGCTGTTTTTT.

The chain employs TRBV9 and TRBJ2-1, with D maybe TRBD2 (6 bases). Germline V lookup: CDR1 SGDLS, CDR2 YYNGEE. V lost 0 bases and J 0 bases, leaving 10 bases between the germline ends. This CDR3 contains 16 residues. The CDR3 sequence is CASSVGLASSYNEQFF. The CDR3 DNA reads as TGTGCCAGCAGCGTAGGCCTAGCGAGCTCCTACAATGAGCAGTTCTTC. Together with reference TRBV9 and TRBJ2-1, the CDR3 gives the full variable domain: DSGVTQTPKHLITATGQRVTLRCSPRSGDLSVYWYQQSLDQGLQFLIQYYNGEERAKGNILERFSAQQFPDLHSELNLSSLELGDSALYFCASSVGLASSYNEQFFGPGTRLTVL.

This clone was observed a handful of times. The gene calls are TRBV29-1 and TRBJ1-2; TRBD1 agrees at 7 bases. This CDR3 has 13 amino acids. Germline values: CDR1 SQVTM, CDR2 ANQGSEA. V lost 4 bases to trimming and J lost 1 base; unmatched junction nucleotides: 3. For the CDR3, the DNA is TGCAGCGTTGGGGACAGCTTTAACTATGGCTACACCTTC. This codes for CSVGDSFNYGYTF.

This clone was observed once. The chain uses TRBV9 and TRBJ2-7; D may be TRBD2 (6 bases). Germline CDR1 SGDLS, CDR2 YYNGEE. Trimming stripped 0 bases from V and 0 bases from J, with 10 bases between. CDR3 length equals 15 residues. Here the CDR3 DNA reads TGTGCCAGCAGCGTAGATCTGGGGGGCTCCTACGAGCAGTACTTC. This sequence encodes CASSVDLGGSYEQYF.

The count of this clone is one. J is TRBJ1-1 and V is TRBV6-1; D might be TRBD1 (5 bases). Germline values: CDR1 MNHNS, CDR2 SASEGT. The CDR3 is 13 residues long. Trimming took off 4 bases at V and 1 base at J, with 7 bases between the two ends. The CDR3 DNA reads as TGTGCCAGCAGTGCCGACAGGAACACTGAAGCTTTCTTT. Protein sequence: CASSADRNTEAFF.

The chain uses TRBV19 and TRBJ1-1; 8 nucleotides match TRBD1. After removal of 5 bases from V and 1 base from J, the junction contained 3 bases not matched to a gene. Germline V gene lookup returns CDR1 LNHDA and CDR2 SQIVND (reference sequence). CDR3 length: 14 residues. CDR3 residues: CASSLQGGNTEAFF. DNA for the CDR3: TGTGCCAGTAGTTTACAGGGGGGGAACACTGAAGCTTTCTTT.

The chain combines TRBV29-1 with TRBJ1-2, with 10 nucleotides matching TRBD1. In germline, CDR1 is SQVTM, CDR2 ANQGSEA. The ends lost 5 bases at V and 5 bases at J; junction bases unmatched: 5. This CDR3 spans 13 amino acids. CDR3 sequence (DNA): TGCAGCGTTTCAGGACAGGGGGGTTATGGCTACACCTTC. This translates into CSVSGQGGYGYTF.

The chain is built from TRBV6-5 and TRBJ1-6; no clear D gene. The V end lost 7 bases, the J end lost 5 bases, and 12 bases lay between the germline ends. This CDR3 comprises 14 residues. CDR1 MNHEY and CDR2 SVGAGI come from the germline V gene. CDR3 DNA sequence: TGTGCCAGCACCCAAGGAGTTAATAATTCACCCCTCCACTTT. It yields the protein CASTQGVNNSPLHF.